This T cell receptor beta chain emerged from a study of cytomegalovirus exposure and HLA in healthy donors. Overall study context: Samples from HLA-typed donors yielded about 85 million unique TCRs in an early data release.

Study findings and constraints: Later analysis suggested most CMV-associated TCR beta chains were HLA-restricted.

Remarks on this clone: Its antigen is unidentified.

PCR employed 60 Vbeta and 13 Jbeta primers. Produced via immunoSEQ multiplex PCR; TCRdb's table is partial and in-frame only. The profile covers some 140,000 clones, with 77% appearing a single time and 2% to 2.5% taken by the ten largest. Sequencing used PBMCs. The clonotype originates from a man younger than 40 in good health and CMV-seronegative.

In DNA, the CDR3 is TGTGCCAGCAGCCCCAGCGGAGGCCACTACGAGCAGTACTTC. Its translation: CASSPSGGHYEQYF. The genes are TRBV7-3 and TRBJ2-7, with D perhaps TRBD2 (5 bases). The germline CDR1 and CDR2 sequences are SGHTA and FQGTGA. With 5 bases removed from V and 3 bases from J, the gap between germline ends came to 14 bases. The CDR3 sequence is 14 residues long.